This paragraph covers one T cell receptor (beta chain) sequence. This sample stems from a study of blood T cell repertoires in COVID-19. Study information: Italy, Spain and the United States were the sources of the convalescent and acute COVID-19 samples. PBMCs, B-cell-depleted T cells, or T cells were the source of the cDNA or gDNA that made up the material.

The J segment lost 10 bases and the V segment lost 2 bases, leaving 17 bases of the junction unmatched. Germline lookup yields CDR1 SGHVS and CDR2 FQNEAQ. This CDR3 contains 18 residues. Source study methods: Amplification with reference gene primers provided the estimates of nucleated cell counts. The method was immunoSEQ multiplex PCR; TCRdb's version includes in-frame clones alone and lacks a portion of them. V and J calls and clone size follow that table, whereas D and trimming were derived from the DNA. Here the sample spans about 190,000 clones, 80% to 95% being singletons. The TCR comes from a man aged 50-59 years with acute or convalescent COVID-19. Specimen: peripheral blood. This chain joins TRBV7-8 and TRBJ2-5; 12 nucleotides agree with TRBD1. In DNA form, the CDR3 reads TGTGCCAGCAGCTTACGGGACAGGGGGCACCAGGTCAAGGTGGTCCAGTACTTC. It codes for CASSLRDRGHQVKVVQYF.